This note documents a single T cell receptor (beta chain) sequence. This sample stems from a study of cytomegalovirus exposure and HLA in healthy donors. Vbeta (60) and Jbeta (13) primers were used in the PCR. TCRdb's table, derived via immunoSEQ multiplex PCR, lists solely in-frame clones and lacks some. The data contain 200,000 to 250,000 clones, 70% to 90% of them seen just once; the ten biggest clones take up about 7.3%. Germline V gene data show CDR1 as SEHNR and CDR2 as FQNEAQ (reference sequence). The V end lost 4 bases, the J end lost 0 bases, and 6 bases lay between the germline ends. The CDR3 is 13 amino acids.

The sequence was obtained from a woman aged 55-70 years in good health and CMV-seropositive. Source material: PBMCs. The chain employs TRBV7-9 and TRBJ2-5; possible D gene TRBD2, 6 bases. CDR3 amino acids: CASSSSDQETQYF. The CDR3 coding sequence is TGTGCCAGCAGCTCTAGCGACCAAGAGACCCAGTACTTC.